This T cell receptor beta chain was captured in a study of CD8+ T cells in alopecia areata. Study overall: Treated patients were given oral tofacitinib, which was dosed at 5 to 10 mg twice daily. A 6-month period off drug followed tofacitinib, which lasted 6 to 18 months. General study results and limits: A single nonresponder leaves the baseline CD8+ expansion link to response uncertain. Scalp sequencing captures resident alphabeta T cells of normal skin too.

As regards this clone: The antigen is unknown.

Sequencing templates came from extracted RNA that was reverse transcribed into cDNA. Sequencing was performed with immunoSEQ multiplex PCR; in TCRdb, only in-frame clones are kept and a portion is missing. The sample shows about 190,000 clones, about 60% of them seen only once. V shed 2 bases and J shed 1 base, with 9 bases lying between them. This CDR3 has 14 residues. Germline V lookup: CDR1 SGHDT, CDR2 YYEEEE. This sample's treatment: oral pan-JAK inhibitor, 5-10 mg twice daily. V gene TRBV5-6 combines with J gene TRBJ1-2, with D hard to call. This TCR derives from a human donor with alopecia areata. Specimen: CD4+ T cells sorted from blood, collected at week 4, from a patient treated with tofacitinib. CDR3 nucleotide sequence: TGTGCCAGCAGCTTCCAACAGATTAACTATGGCTACACCTTC. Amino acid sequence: CASSFQQINYGYTF. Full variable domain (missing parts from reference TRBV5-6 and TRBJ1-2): DAGVTQSPTHLIKTRGQQVTLRCSPKSGHDTVSWYQQALGQGPQFIFQYYEEEERQRGNFPDRFSGHQFPNYSSELNVNALLLGDSALYLCASSFQQINYGYTFGSGTRLTVV.